This TCR beta chain was found in a study of beta chain features in type 1 diabetes. Findings and caveats of the study: Among all four CD4+ subsets, Type 1 diabetes patients had TCRB CDR3s that were moderately but significantly shorter. A pattern of fewer insertions and more deletions at VDJ junctions was seen in type 1 diabetes patients.

With 2 bases removed from V and 2 bases from J, the gap between germline ends came to 15 bases. In germline, CDR1 is KGHSH, CDR2 LQKENI. The CDR3 totals 16 residues. As for this clone: Its matching antigen is unknown.

Of the isolated RNA, all was reverse transcribed, and so the sequenced material was expressed TCRB transcripts. Sequenced by immunoSEQ multiplex PCR; TCRdb stores in-frame clones only, minus some. This sample has under 850,000 clones, with around an eighth found just once. Material: naive CD4+ T cells from blood. The TCR originated in a man younger than 35 with type 1 diabetes. This chain uses TRBV18 with TRBJ1-2; a possible D gene is TRBD1 (6 bases). CDR3 DNA: TGTGCCAGCTCACCAATAGGACAGAATCTAAACTATGGCTACACCTTC. It specifies CASSPIGQNLNYGYTF.